Listed here is a single TCR beta chain. Constant-segment primers served in 5'RACE that generated TCR alpha and TCR beta cDNA libraries bearing sample barcodes and UMIs. TCRdb reprocessed the 5' RACE reads with MiXCR, giving one entry per CDR3 protein. Among 310,000 or so distinct CDR3 sequences listed, about a sixth were seen once. This sample was included in a study of T-cell memory formation after mild COVID-19. CDR3 size: 14 residues. Germline lookup yields CDR1 SQVTM and CDR2 ANQGSEA. The V and J ends lost 6 bases and 5 bases, in that order; junction bases with no gene match: 10. The source is a man aged 18 to 30 who had mild COVID-19 (a few samples of this study predate the infection). Cell type and time point are not known. The chain joins TRBV29-1 to TRBJ2-3; 8 bases are shared with TRBD2. Material for sequencing was PBMCs or a T cell subset sorted from them (not recorded which). The CDR3 loop reads CSVTPRGAGDTQYF. The CDR3, as DNA: TGCAGCGTCACTCCGCGGGGGGCCGGAGATACGCAGTATTTT.